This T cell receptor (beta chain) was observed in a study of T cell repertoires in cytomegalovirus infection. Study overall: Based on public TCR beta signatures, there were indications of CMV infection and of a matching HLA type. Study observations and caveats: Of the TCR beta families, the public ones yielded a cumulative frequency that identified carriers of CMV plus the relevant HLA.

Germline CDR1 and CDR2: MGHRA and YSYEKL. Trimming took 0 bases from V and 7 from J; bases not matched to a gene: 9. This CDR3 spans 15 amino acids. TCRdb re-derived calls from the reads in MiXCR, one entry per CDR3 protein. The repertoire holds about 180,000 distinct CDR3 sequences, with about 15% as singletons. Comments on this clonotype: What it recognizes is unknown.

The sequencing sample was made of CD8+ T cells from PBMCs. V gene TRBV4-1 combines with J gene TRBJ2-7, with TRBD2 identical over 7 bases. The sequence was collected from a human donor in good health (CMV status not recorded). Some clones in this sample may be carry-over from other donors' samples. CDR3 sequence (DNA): TGCGCCAGCAGCCAAGATCTTGGGAGGGGTAGGGAGCAGTACTTC. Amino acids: CASSQDLGRGREQYF.